The source of this TCR beta chain is a study of blood T cell repertoires in COVID-19 (dated by TCRdb to about 2020). Regarding the research as a whole: Samples from collaborators originated in the United States, Italy and Spain and spanned both the acute and convalescent phases of COVID-19. The material from the prospective study consisted of cDNA or gDNA derived from T cells, B-cell-depleted T cells, or PBMCs. Deeply sampled blood TCRbeta repertoires from subjects exposed to, actively infected with, or recovered from COVID-19 were included in the dataset. HLA class I and class II types, where available, came from metadata supplied by the sample provider rather than from assay-based typing. A freely available public database, intended as a resource for researchers studying the immune response to SARS-CoV-2, is where the repertoires were released. Samples came from the ongoing ImmuneRACE study (first 160 participants) plus 1,254 subjects from 6 global collaborators. Sample metadata almost always included a de-identified subject ID, COVID-19 status, age in years and sex.

Results and caveats for the whole study, not just this receptor: Clinical and demographic metadata were provided uncurated, with the amount varying by source and participant.

The CDR3 contains 15 residues, cysteine and phenylalanine counted. The kept DNA is CDR3 alone, 45 bases in frame from the first base. Looking up the germline V gene yields CDR1 LGHNA and CDR2 YNFKEQ. V is cut back by 0 bases and J by 7 bases, with 4 bases in the junction unmatched. Concerning this clone itself: Its antigen remains unidentified. One base away there is no much larger clone; base qualities are not given.

Each collaborating institution followed its own protocols to collect whole blood in K2EDTA tubes. For TCRbeta analysis, collaborators shipped samples in one of three forms: frozen whole blood, isolated PBMCs, or DNA extracted from either of those sample types. TCRbeta CDR3 regions were amplified from genomic DNA by means of the immunoSEQ Assay, a bias-controlled multiplex PCR. Regarding the original processing steps: Within the assay, amplification of reference gene primers was used to estimate how many nucleated cells each sample contained. Sequence reads were collapsed and filtered to measure the absolute abundance of every unique TCRbeta CDR3 rearrangement. For each sample, productive Simpson clonality was calculated as the square root of Simpson's diversity index over productive rearrangements. As stored in TCRdb, this immuneACCESS dataset retains in-frame rearrangements with V and J assigned. A fraction of the clones does not appear; measured against another copy, unresolved V genes explain less than half of the discrepancy, and the remainder lacks a known reason. The V and J calls and clone size were taken over from that table, and D and trimming were inferred from the DNA. In all, the sample holds roughly 300,000 clones, and 88% of those were seen once. More than 7.5% of the sample comes from the top ten.

The receptor was derived from a man between 18 and 35 years old with active or convalescent COVID-19. The rearrangement combines TRBV4-2 with TRBJ2-2; 8 bases in the middle match TRBD1. Sequenced input: peripheral blood. The DNA sequence is TGTGCCAGCAGCCAAGACAGGGGGCCGGGCGGGGAGCTGTTTTTT. Translated, this gives CASSQDRGPGGELFF.